The next 4 T cell receptor beta chains were all read from a single sample in a study of cytomegalovirus exposure and HLA in healthy donors (dated by TCRdb to 2015 to 2018). Libraries came from the immunoSEQ multiplex PCR assay. TCRdb limited this immuneACCESS table to in-frame rearrangements with V and J called. A share of clones is missing; checked studies link under half to unresolved V genes, and the rest is unexplained. In all, the sample holds over 110,000 clones, and roughly 86% of those were seen once. The ten largest clonotypes hold 1.4% of the sample. The material sequenced was PBMCs. The receptors derive from a woman in her 30s in good health and CMV-seronegative.

The chain joins TRBV5-1 to TRBJ2-5, with D uncertain. The CDR3 has 13 amino acids. The germline V and J ends were trimmed by 4 bases and 4 bases, with 11 bases remaining between them. Germline V CDR1 and CDR2: SGHRS, YFSETQ. CDR3 in DNA: TGCGCCAGCAGCGCCCTGTTGGCAGAGACCCAGTACTTC. Translating it yields CASSALLAETQYF. Full variable domain (rest looked up from reference TRBV5-1 and TRBJ2-5): KAGVTQTPRYLIKTRGQQVTLSCSPISGHRSVSWYQQTPGQGLQFLFEYFSETQRNKGNFPGRFSGRQFSNSRSEMNVSTLELGDSALYLCASSALLAETQYFGPGTRLLVL.

The chain recombines TRBV19 with TRBJ1-2; D might be TRBD1 (5 bases). This CDR3 comprises 15 residues. Germline CDR1 is LNHDA and CDR2 is SQIVND (reference sequence). Trimming removed 7 bases from V and 0 bases from J, with 15 bases in between. The chain's CDR3 is CASTSRIQANYGYTF. DNA of the CDR3: TGTGCCAGTACCTCGAGGATACAGGCTAACTATGGCTACACCTTC.

This chain links TRBV6-1 with TRBJ1-5, with a weak D call TRBD1 (5 bases). The CDR3 length is 14 residues. Trimming took 4 bases from V and 4 from J, leaving 11 bases between them. Germline loops: CDR1 MNHNS, CDR2 SASEGT. The CDR3 spells CASSAPGLNQPQHF. CDR3 in DNA: TGTGCCAGCAGTGCCCCAGGGCTTAATCAGCCCCAGCATTTT.

The gene calls are TRBV9 and TRBJ2-7; TRBD1 aligns across 7 bases. The J segment lost 2 bases and the V segment lost 0 bases, leaving 11 bases of the junction unmatched. The CDR3 spans 17 residues. Germline-derived CDR1 and CDR2 are SGDLS and YYNGEE. CDR3 DNA sequence: TGTGCCAGCAGCGTAGGACCATCCGCGACAGGGACCTACGAGCAGTACTTC. It codes for CASSVGPSATGTYEQYF.